This T cell receptor (beta chain) was sequenced during a study of blood T cell repertoires in COVID-19. Overall study context: Specimens from acute and convalescent COVID-19 originated in the United States, Italy and Spain.

TCRdb's table, derived via immunoSEQ multiplex PCR, lists solely in-frame clones and lacks some. The sample includes around 42,000 clones, more than 70% seen only once; the top ten take 3% to 4%. CDR1 and CDR2 from the germline V gene are KGHSH and LQKENI. The CDR3 runs 14 residues. V dropped 3 bases and J dropped 6; count of bases not matched to a gene: 6. The clonotype was recovered from a human donor in a cohort sampled during active COVID-19. The material sequenced was peripheral blood. This chain uses TRBV18 with TRBJ2-7; 9 bases are a match to TRBD1. This chain's CDR3 is CASSPPGQGGEQYF. CDR3 DNA sequence: TGTGCCAGCTCACCTCCGGGACAGGGAGGCGAGCAGTACTTC.